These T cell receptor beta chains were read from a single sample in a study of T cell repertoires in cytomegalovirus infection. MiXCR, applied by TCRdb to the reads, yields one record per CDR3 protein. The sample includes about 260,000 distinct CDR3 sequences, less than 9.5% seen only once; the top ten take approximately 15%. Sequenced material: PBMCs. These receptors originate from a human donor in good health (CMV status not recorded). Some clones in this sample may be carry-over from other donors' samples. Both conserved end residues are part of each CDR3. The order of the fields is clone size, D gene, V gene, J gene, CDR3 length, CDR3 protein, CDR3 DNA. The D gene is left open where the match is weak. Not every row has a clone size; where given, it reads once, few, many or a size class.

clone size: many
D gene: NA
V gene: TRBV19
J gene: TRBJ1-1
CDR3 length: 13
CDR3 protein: CASSIDLYPEAFF
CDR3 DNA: TGTGCCAGTAGTATAGATCTATACCCTGAAGCTTTCTTT

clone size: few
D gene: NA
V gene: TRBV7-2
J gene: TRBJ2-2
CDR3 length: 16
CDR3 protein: CASSLAWGASTGELFF
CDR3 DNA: TGTGCCAGCAGCTTAGCCTGGGGGGCGAGCACCGGGGAGCTGTTTTTT

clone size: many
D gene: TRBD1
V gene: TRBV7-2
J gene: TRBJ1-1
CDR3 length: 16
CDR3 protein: CASSLPGQGAHTEAFF
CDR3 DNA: TGTGCCAGCAGCTTACCCGGACAGGGGGCGCACACTGAAGCTTTCTTT

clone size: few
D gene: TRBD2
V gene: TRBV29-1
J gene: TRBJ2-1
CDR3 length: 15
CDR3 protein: CSATTGTRPSNEQFF
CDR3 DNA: TGCAGCGCAACAACCGGGACTAGACCTTCAAATGAGCAGTTCTTC

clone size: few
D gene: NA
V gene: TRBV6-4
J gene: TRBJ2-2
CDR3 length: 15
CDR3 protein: CASSDSNGFSGELFF
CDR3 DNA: TGTGCCAGCAGTGACTCGAATGGCTTCTCCGGGGAGCTGTTTTTT

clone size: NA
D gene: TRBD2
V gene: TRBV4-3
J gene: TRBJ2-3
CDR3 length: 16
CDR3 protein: CASSLTSGTSTDTQYF
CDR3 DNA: TGCGCCAGCAGCCTTACTAGCGGGACTAGCACAGATACGCAGTATTTT

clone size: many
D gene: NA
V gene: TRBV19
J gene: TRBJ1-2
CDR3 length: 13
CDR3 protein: CASSRTANYGYTF
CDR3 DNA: TGTGCCAGTTCCCGGACAGCTAACTATGGCTACACCTTC

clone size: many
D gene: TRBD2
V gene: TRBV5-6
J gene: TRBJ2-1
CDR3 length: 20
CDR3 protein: CASSLIAGTSGKSSYNEQFF
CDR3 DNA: TGTGCCAGCAGCTTAATCGCCGGGACTAGCGGGAAAAGCTCCTACAATGAGCAGTTCTTC

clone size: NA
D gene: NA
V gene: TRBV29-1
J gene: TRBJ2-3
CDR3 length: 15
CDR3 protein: CSVAAGNTNTDTQYF
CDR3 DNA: TGCAGCGTTGCGGCTGGAAACACCAACACAGATACGCAGTATTTT

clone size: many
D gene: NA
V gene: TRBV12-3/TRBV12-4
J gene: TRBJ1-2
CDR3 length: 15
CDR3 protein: CASSLWSKGNYGYTF
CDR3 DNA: TGTGCCAGCAGTTTGTGGTCCAAAGGGAACTATGGCTACACCTTC

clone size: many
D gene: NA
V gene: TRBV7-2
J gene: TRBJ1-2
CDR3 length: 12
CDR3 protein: CASSTRGYGYTF
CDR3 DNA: TGTGCCAGCAGCACCCGGGGTTATGGCTACACCTTC

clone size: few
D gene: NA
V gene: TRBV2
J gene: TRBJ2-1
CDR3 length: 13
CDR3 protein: CATRLPRNNEQFF
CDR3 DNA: TGTGCCACCCGCCTCCCACGTAACAATGAGCAGTTCTTC

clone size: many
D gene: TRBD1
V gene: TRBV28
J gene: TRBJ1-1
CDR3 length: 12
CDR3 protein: CASSLTGGQAFF
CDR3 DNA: TGTGCCAGCAGCCTAACAGGGGGACAAGCTTTCTTT

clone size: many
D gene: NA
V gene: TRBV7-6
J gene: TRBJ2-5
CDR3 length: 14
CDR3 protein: CASSIQGPRETQYF
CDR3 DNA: TGTGCCAGCAGCATCCAGGGCCCGCGAGAGACCCAGTACTTC

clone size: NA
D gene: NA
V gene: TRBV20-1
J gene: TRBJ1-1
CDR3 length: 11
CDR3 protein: CSAPTHTEAFF
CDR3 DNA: TGCAGTGCCCCTACCCACACTGAAGCTTTCTTT